This entry lists 6 T cell receptor beta chains sequenced from one sample in a study of beta chain features in type 1 diabetes. These receptors lack a known antigen. Points from the study as a whole: There was a moderate but significant shortening of TCRB CDR3s in all four CD4+ subsets of Type 1 diabetes patients.

Expressed TCRB transcripts got sequenced, as all isolated RNA was reverse transcribed. The repertoire was sequenced with immunoSEQ multiplex PCR; TCRdb's copy has only in-frame clones and lacks some. The sample has 45,000 to 60,000 clones; around 60% are singletons. Sequencing was carried out using stem cell memory CD4+ T cells from blood. The receptors derive from a woman under 40 with type 1 diabetes.

The chain uses TRBV20-1 and TRBJ1-2; tentatively, D is TRBD1 (5 bases). Trimming took off 5 bases at V and 11 bases at J, with 12 bases between the two ends. This CDR3 spans 10 amino acids. Germline V CDR1 and CDR2: DFQATT, SNEGSKA (reference sequence). The CDR3 region is CSALAGIYTF. CDR3 coding DNA: TGCAGTGCTTTGGCAGGGATATACACCTTC.

V is TRBV9 and J is TRBJ1-1, with D possibly being TRBD1 (5 bases). V gave up 7 bases and J gave up 1 base, with 11 bases separating them. The CDR3 runs 13 residues. Germline loops: CDR1 SGDLS, CDR2 YYNGEE. The CDR3 region is CASGGVWNTEAFF. For the CDR3, the DNA is TGTGCCAGCGGAGGGGTTTGGAACACTGAAGCTTTCTTT.

In this sample, this clone turned up a few times. V gene TRBV7-2 combines with J gene TRBJ2-1, with TRBD2 identical over 12 bases. Germline V gene data show CDR1 as SGHTA and CDR2 as FQGNSA. The CDR3 spans 16 residues. V lost 0 bases to trimming and J lost 8 bases; unmatched junction nucleotides: 5. As DNA, the CDR3 is TGTGCCAGCAGCTTAGCGACTAGCGGGAGTTTCTATGAGCAGTTCTTC. Residues: CASSLATSGSFYEQFF.

The chain is built from TRBV19 and TRBJ2-5; 13 bases line up with TRBD2. Trimming removed 4 bases from V and 5 bases from J; junction bases left unmatched: 10. This CDR3 is 17 amino acids long. CDR1 and CDR2 from the germline V gene are LNHDA and SQIVND (reference sequence). The CDR3 DNA sequence: TGTGCCAGTAGTAGGACTAGCGGGAGTAGTTGGGAGGAGACCCAGTACTTC. As protein: CASSRTSGSSWEETQYF.

In this sample, this clone turned up once. The chain carries TRBV7-9 and TRBJ2-3; D is unclear. The CDR3 is 16 amino acids. Germline CDR1 SEHNR, CDR2 FQNEAQ (reference sequence). Trimming took off 1 base at V and 0 bases at J, with 11 bases between the two ends. CDR3 DNA sequence: TGTGCCAGCAGCTTAGTATCGCTAGAAAGCACAGATACGCAGTATTTT. Protein: CASSLVSLESTDTQYF.

The genes are TRBV10-3 and TRBJ1-3; D might be TRBD1 (5 bases). The CDR3 extends over 16 amino acids. Trimming shortened V by 0 bases and J by 0 bases, and 9 bases separated the two germline ends. Germline V gene data show CDR1 as ENHRY and CDR2 as SYGVKD. The CDR3 reads CAISESGGPSGNTIYF. The CDR3, as DNA: TGTGCCATCAGTGAGTCGGGGGGACCCTCTGGAAACACCATATATTTT.